The 3 T cell receptor beta chains below come from one sample, sequenced in a study of brain metastases from non-small cell lung cancer. Assay used: immunoSEQ multiplex PCR; TCRdb lists only in-frame clones, some missing. The sample includes over 2,000 clones, under 90% of them seen just once. Sequenced: primary lung tumor tissue. The receptors stem from a donor aged 40 or over with non-small cell lung cancer.

The chain couples TRBV12-3 or TRBV12-4 to TRBJ1-1, with D possibly being TRBD1 (6 bases). V was trimmed by 5 bases and J by 3 bases, leaving 10 bases between them. This CDR3 contains 13 residues. CDR3 amino acids: CASSQQGYTEAFF. Here the CDR3 DNA reads TGTGCCAGCAGTCAACAGGGTTACACTGAAGCTTTCTTT.

Concerning this clone itself: A read error may produce the germline difference seen at one junction end. Other DNA sequences in the same sample also yield this CDR3. In nucleotides, the CDR3 is TGCGCCAGCAGCCTAACTGGACAGGAGGACGGGGAACTGTTTTTT. Residues: CASSLTGQEDGELFF. This sequence joins TRBV4-1 and TRBJ2-2; 7 bases agree with TRBD1. This CDR3 has 15 amino acids. Germline lookup yields CDR1 MGHRA and CDR2 YSYEKL.

This clone is a singleton in its sample. The CDR3 sequence: CASSSRQGAWELFF. Written as DNA, the CDR3 is TGTGCCAGCAGCTCTCGACAGGGGGCTTGGGAGCTGTTTTTT. This chain uses TRBV7-2 with TRBJ2-2; the match to TRBD1 covers 10 bases. V lost 4 bases to trimming and J lost 9 bases; unmatched junction nucleotides: 5. This CDR3 has 14 amino acids. Germline values: CDR1 SGHTA, CDR2 FQGNSA.